The 13 T cell receptor beta chains presented below share a single source sample, sequenced in a study of blood T cell repertoires in COVID-19. Measured with immunoSEQ multiplex PCR; TCRdb has only the in-frame clones, and not every one. This table holds 95,000 to 120,000 clones, about two thirds found once. What was sequenced was peripheral blood. These receptor sequences come from a woman in her thirties or forties with acute or convalescent COVID-19.

The J gene is TRBJ2-3, the V gene TRBV7-2; possible D gene TRBD1, 6 bases. Between the trimmed V and J ends, which lost 4 bases and 2 bases, there was a span of 13 bases. Germline values: CDR1 SGHTA, CDR2 FQGNSA. The CDR3 loop spans 15 amino acids. The CDR3 DNA is TGTGCCAGCAGCTCGGGACAAGGGGTCACAGATACGCAGTATTTT. It yields the protein CASSSGQGVTDTQYF.

V usage is TRBV3-1 (or the pseudogene TRBV3-2) and J usage is TRBJ2-1; TRBD2 agrees at 13 bases. The CDR3 extends over 15 amino acids. The V and J ends lost 1 base and 8 bases, in that order; junction bases with no gene match: 2. CDR1 and CDR2 from the germline V gene are LGHDT and YNNKEL (reference sequence). In nucleotides, the CDR3 is TGTGCCAGCAGCCAAGCGGGACTAGCGGGGTATGAGCAGTTCTTC. Its translation: CASSQAGLAGYEQFF.

This clone was observed a few times. The chain couples TRBV2 to TRBJ1-2, with D uncertain. Germline lookup yields CDR1 SNHLY and CDR2 FYNNEI. With 5 bases removed from V and 5 bases from J, the gap between germline ends came to 9 bases. The CDR3 runs to 12 residues. The DNA of the CDR3 is TGTGCCAGCAGTTCCCCCTTGTATGGCTACACCTTC. Amino acid sequence: CASSSPLYGYTF.

The V call is TRBV6-2 or TRBV6-3, the J call TRBJ1-4, with TRBD1 identical over 9 bases. The CDR3 has 15 residues. The V gene's germline CDR1 is MNHEY and CDR2 SVGEGT. Trimming cost V 5 bases and J 6 bases; bases outside gene matches: 7. In DNA form, the CDR3 reads TGTGCCAGCAGTCAGTTCCGGGACAGGGATGAAAAACTGTTTTTT. The encoded protein is CASSQFRDRDEKLFF.

This chain uses TRBV7-2 with TRBJ1-1, with D unclear. The CDR3 sequence is 14 residues long. With 3 bases removed from V and 0 bases from J, the gap between germline ends came to 8 bases. CDR1 is SGHTA, CDR2 FQGNSA, per germline. Written as DNA, the CDR3 is TGTGCCAGCAGCTTCAACAGTATGAACACTGAAGCTTTCTTT. Amino acids: CASSFNSMNTEAFF.

The chain couples TRBV19 to TRBJ1-5; D unclear. The ends were cut back, 7 bases at V and 5 bases at J, with 12 bases in the middle. The CDR3 covers 13 residues. Germline assignment: CDR1 LNHDA and CDR2 SQIVND (reference sequence). The chain's CDR3 is CASKNSKYQPQHF. The CDR3 DNA sequence: TGTGCCAGTAAGAACAGCAAGTATCAGCCCCAGCATTTT.

This chain links TRBV7-9 with TRBJ2-5, with TRBD2 matching 13 bases. From germline, CDR1 is SEHNR and CDR2 FQNEAQ (reference sequence). With V trimmed by 0 bases and J by 4 bases, 5 bases remained unmatched. The CDR3 totals 17 residues. The CDR3 spells CASSLALAGGRGETQYF. The CDR3 nucleotides read TGTGCCAGCAGCTTAGCACTAGCGGGGGGGCGTGGAGAGACCCAGTACTTC.

The chain recombines TRBV27 with TRBJ2-4; tentative D call: TRBD1 (6 bases). The CDR3 covers 15 residues. The germline V and J ends were trimmed by 4 bases and 0 bases, with 10 bases remaining between them. Germline-derived CDR1 and CDR2 are MNHEY and SMNVEV (reference sequence). The DNA of the CDR3 is TGTGCCAGCAGTTCCCGGACAGTAGCCAAAAACATTCAGTACTTC. Its protein product is CASSSRTVAKNIQYF.

This clone was recorded once. The chain has TRBV2 and TRBJ1-5; 9 nucleotides line up with TRBD1. CDR1 is SNHLY, CDR2 FYNNEI, per germline. The trim removed 6 bases at V and 6 bases at J, leaving 6 bases unmatched. This CDR3 contains 14 residues. The CDR3 nucleotides read TGTGCCAGCAGGGGCACAGGGGGCAGTCAGCCCCAGCATTTT. Amino acid sequence: CASRGTGGSQPQHF.

This clone was seen a handful of times. The chain employs TRBV27 and TRBJ2-5, with 9 bases that match TRBD2. Germline loops: CDR1 MNHEY, CDR2 SMNVEV (reference sequence). The CDR3 is made up of 16 amino acids. V trimming: 0 bases; J trimming: 4 bases; junction bases outside the gene matches: 6. The CDR3 is CASSLSGLAGTETQYF. The CDR3 bases are TGTGCCAGCAGTTTATCGGGTCTAGCGGGGACAGAGACCCAGTACTTC.

This clone was counted once. The rearrangement joins TRBV29-1 to TRBJ2-7; the D gene is possibly TRBD1 (6 bases). The V gene's germline CDR1 is SQVTM and CDR2 ANQGSEA. V gave up 2 bases and J gave up 2 bases, with 13 bases separating them. The CDR3 is 14 residues long. The CDR3 protein is CSVESPDSPYEQYF. DNA of the CDR3: TGCAGCGTTGAATCCCCGGACAGCCCCTACGAGCAGTACTTC.

The sample holds a few counts of this clone. The chain recombines TRBV6-2 or TRBV6-3 with TRBJ2-1, with TRBD1 as a possible D gene (6 bases). The CDR3 totals 14 residues. Between the trimmed V and J ends, which lost 2 bases and 10 bases, there was a span of 15 bases. CDR1 and CDR2 from the germline V gene are MNHEY and SVGEGT. CDR3 coding DNA: TGTGCCAGCAGTTACCGTCCAGGGGAGACCGAGCAGTTCTTC. This codes for CASSYRPGETEQFF.

The CDR3 sequence: CASSPNPGQLSYEQYF. For the CDR3, the DNA is TGTGCCAGCAGTCCCAACCCGGGACAGCTCTCCTACGAGCAGTACTTC. V and J are TRBV27 and TRBJ2-7, with 7 bases that match TRBD1. This CDR3 spans 16 amino acids. After removal of 5 bases from V and 0 bases from J, the junction contained 10 bases not matched to a gene. The germline gives CDR1 MNHEY, CDR2 SMNVEV (reference sequence).